These 19 T cell receptor beta chains share one sample of origin, sequenced in a study of blood T cell repertoires in COVID-19. Only in-frame clones appear in the TCRdb table, and some are missing; sequencing was by immunoSEQ multiplex PCR. Here the sample spans roughly 210,000 clones, around 89% being singletons. Sequencing was done on a sample of peripheral blood. Receptors were obtained from a man in his 70s with acute or convalescent COVID-19.

CDR3 bases: TGTGCCAGCAGCGTATTGAGCTCTGGAAACACCATATATTTT. This gives the protein CASSVLSSGNTIYF. V is TRBV9 and J is TRBJ1-3, with unresolved D. CDR1 and CDR2 (germline): SGDLS, YYNGEE. The V end lost 1 base, the J end lost 0 bases, and 5 bases lay between the germline ends. The CDR3 covers 14 residues. Supplemented by reference TRBV9 and TRBJ1-3, the full variable domain reads DSGVTQTPKHLITATGQRVTLRCSPRSGDLSVYWYQQSLDQGLQFLIQYYNGEERAKGNILERFSAQQFPDLHSELNLSSLELGDSALYFCASSVLSSGNTIYFGEGSWLTVV.

This chain joins TRBV28 and TRBJ2-5; 12 nucleotides align to TRBD1. This CDR3 has 16 residues. CDR1 is MDHEN, CDR2 SYDVKM, per germline. V was clipped by 7 bases and J by 4 bases; unmatched bases: 10. The CDR3 DNA follows: TGTGCCAGCAACACGGTGGGACAGGGGGCTGGAGAGACCCAGTACTTC. This encodes CASNTVGQGAGETQYF. Variable domain in full (rest from reference TRBV28 and TRBJ2-5): DVKVTQSSRYLVKRTGEKVFLECVQDMDHENMFWYRQDPGLGLRLIYFSYDVKMKEKGDIPEGYSVSREKKERFSLILESASTNQTSMYLCASNTVGQGAGETQYFGPGTRLLVL.

The chain combines TRBV2 with TRBJ2-1, with 8 positions matching TRBD1. The CDR3 length is 14 residues. Per germline, CDR1 SNHLY and CDR2 FYNNEI. Trimming at V came to 3 bases and at J to 9 bases, leaving 7 bases not matched to a gene. The chain's CDR3 is CASSDRQGKAEQFF. CDR3 bases: TGTGCCAGCAGTGACCGACAGGGGAAGGCTGAGCAGTTCTTC.

The rearrangement uses TRBV5-6 and TRBJ2-7; the D is unclear. The germline gives CDR1 SGHDT, CDR2 YYEEEE. CDR3 length equals 14 residues. Trimming pared 0 bases from V and 3 bases from J, leaving 10 bases between. This chain's CDR3 is CASSLVKTLYEQYF. The CDR3 nucleotides are TGTGCCAGCAGCTTGGTGAAAACTCTCTACGAGCAGTACTTC. Using reference TRBV5-6 and TRBJ2-7 for the parts outside the CDR3, the full variable domain is DAGVTQSPTHLIKTRGQQVTLRCSPKSGHDTVSWYQQALGQGPQFIFQYYEEEERQRGNFPDRFSGHQFPNYSSELNVNALLLGDSALYLCASSLVKTLYEQYFGPGTRLTVT.

V is TRBV6-5 and J is TRBJ2-2; 7 bases agree with TRBD1. V was clipped by 5 bases and J by 4 bases; unmatched bases: 4. The CDR3 is 14 amino acids. The germline CDR1 and CDR2 sequences are MNHEY and SVGAGI. CDR3 loop: CASSPGQSTGELFF. CDR3 sequence (DNA): TGTGCCAGCAGTCCGGGACAGTCCACCGGGGAGCTGTTTTTT.

The count of this clone is one. The genes are TRBV7-8 and TRBJ2-7, with a weak D call TRBD2 (5 bases). From germline, CDR1 is SGHVS and CDR2 FQNEAQ. The CDR3 is 13 residues long. Between the trimmed V and J ends, which lost 5 bases and 6 bases, there was a span of 14 bases. CDR3 nucleotides: TGTGCCAGCAGCGCGGGTAAACCCGGCGAGCAGTACTTC. Translation: CASSAGKPGEQYF.

The chain uses TRBV5-4 and TRBJ1-2, with TRBD1 as a possible D gene (5 bases). This CDR3 comprises 15 residues. The germline V gene encodes CDR1 SGHNT and CDR2 YYREEE (reference sequence). Deletions cut 4 bases from V and 3 bases from J, with 16 bases between. The chain's CDR3 is CASSPGGGVHYGYTF. As DNA, the CDR3 is TGTGCCAGCAGCCCTGGGGGGGGAGTCCACTATGGCTACACCTTC.

Ten or more counts support this clone. The gene calls are TRBV7-2 and TRBJ1-1; the D is unclear. CDR1 and CDR2 from the germline V gene are SGHTA and FQGNSA. Between the trimmed V and J ends, which lost 1 base and 4 bases, there was a span of 7 bases. The CDR3 totals 13 residues. CDR3: CASSLVQATEAFF. Written as DNA, the CDR3 is TGTGCCAGCAGCTTAGTTCAGGCCACTGAAGCTTTCTTT.

The count of this clone is one. The chain combines TRBV4-3 with TRBJ2-1; D ambiguous. The CDR3 is 14 amino acids. Trimming cost V 0 bases and J 5 bases, with 8 bases left between them. The germline V gene has CDR1 LGHNA and CDR2 YSLEER. DNA of the CDR3: TGCGCCAGCAGCCAAGATTCGGGTAACAATGAGCAGTTCTTC. As protein: CASSQDSGNNEQFF.

As for this clone: Distinct nucleotide sequences in the sample also encode this CDR3. This chain links TRBV6-5 with TRBJ2-7, with TRBD1 as a possible D gene (5 bases). CDR1 is MNHEY, CDR2 SVGAGI, per germline. The V end was cut by 4 bases, the J end by 2 bases, with 9 bases between. The CDR3 has 13 amino acids. CDR3 protein: CASSSPGTYEQYF. CDR3 coding DNA: TGTGCCAGCAGTTCTCCAGGGACCTACGAGCAGTACTTC.

This clone is a singleton in its sample. The rearrangement links TRBV7-3 to TRBJ2-7, with 9 bases fitting TRBD1. The CDR3 runs to 18 residues. CDR1 SGHTA and CDR2 FQGTGA come from the germline V gene. V shed 4 bases, J shed 0 bases, and the junction held 13 bases outside the gene matches. In nucleotides, the CDR3 is TGTGCCAGCAGCTCGAGGTATAGGGACAGGGCCCTCTCCTACGAGCAGTACTTC. Protein product: CASSSRYRDRALSYEQYF.

This chain uses TRBV19 with TRBJ1-2; D is unresolved. Germline V gene lookup returns CDR1 LNHDA and CDR2 SQIVND (reference sequence). The CDR3 length is 12 residues. Trimming cost V 10 bases and J 5 bases, with 14 bases left between them. DNA for the CDR3: TGTGCCACCATCGGTGGGCCTTATGGCTACACCTTC. Its protein product is CATIGGPYGYTF.

The V gene is TRBV5-1, the J gene TRBJ2-3; unclear D gene. In germline, CDR1 is SGHRS, CDR2 YFSETQ. The V and J ends lost 0 bases and 8 bases respectively, with 10 bases between them. CDR3 size: 13 residues. The CDR3 nucleotides are TGCGCCAGCAGCTTGGCACTTTTACTTACGCAGTATTTT. The encoded protein is CASSLALLLTQYF.

V and J are TRBV19 and TRBJ2-7, with 12 nucleotides matching TRBD2. Germline CDR1 and CDR2: LNHDA and SQIVND (reference sequence). The ends lost 4 bases at V and 7 bases at J; junction bases unmatched: 11. This CDR3 comprises 16 residues. Written as DNA, the CDR3 is TGTGCCAGTAGTACCCTGACTAGCGGGAGTTCTCGTGAGCAGTACTTC. Translating gives CASSTLTSGSSREQYF.

The rearrangement uses TRBV7-8 and TRBJ2-3; D may be TRBD2 (5 bases). There are 21 residues in the CDR3. V lost 0 bases, J lost 0 bases, and 25 bases lay in between. The germline CDR1 and CDR2 sequences are SGHVS and FQNEAQ. CDR3 bases: TGTGCCAGCAGCTTAGCAAAAGGATTAGACTTAGCGCCCGCAAGCACAGATACGCAGTATTTT. As protein: CASSLAKGLDLAPASTDTQYF.

The DNA of the CDR3 is TGTGCCAGCAGCTTGGTAGGCAGGGGTGTCTATAGCAATCAGCCCCAGCATTTT. Translation gives CASSLVGRGVYSNQPQHF. This rearrangement joins TRBV7-2 to TRBJ1-5, with D possibly matching TRBD1 (6 bases). V shed 3 bases and J shed 0 bases, with 18 bases lying between them. This CDR3 contains 18 residues. CDR1 is SGHTA and CDR2 is FQGNSA in the germline V gene.

The CDR3 nucleotides are TGTGCCAGCAGCCAAGAGGCGGCTAGCGGGATTATTTCCTACGAGCAGTACTTC. It specifies CASSQEAASGIISYEQYF. The J gene is TRBJ2-7, the V gene TRBV4-2; 9 bases fit TRBD2. V gave up 0 bases and J gave up 1 base; unmatched junction bases: 10. The germline gives CDR1 LGHNA, CDR2 YNFKEQ. The CDR3 consists of 18 residues.

This chain links TRBV18 with TRBJ2-5; D is ambiguous. V shed 2 bases and J shed 5 bases, with 9 bases lying between them. Germline V gives CDR1 KGHSH, CDR2 LQKENI. There are 13 residues in the CDR3. For the CDR3, the DNA is TGTGCCAGCTCACCAGCGTTGTGGGAGACCCAGTACTTC. As protein: CASSPALWETQYF. The full variable domain, completed using reference TRBV18 and TRBJ2-5, is NAGVMQNPRHLVRRRGQEARLRCSPMKGHSHVYWYRQLPEEGLKFMVYLQKENIIDESGMPKERFSAEFPKEGPSILRIQQVVRGDSAAYFCASSPALWETQYFGPGTRLLVL.

V and J are TRBV27 and TRBJ2-1, with D tentatively TRBD2 (6 bases). Germline V gene lookup returns CDR1 MNHEY and CDR2 SMNVEV (reference sequence). The CDR3 loop spans 15 amino acids. The germline V and J ends were trimmed by 6 bases and 2 bases, with 14 bases remaining between them. Written as DNA, the CDR3 is TGTGCCAGCAGGCACCGTAGCGGCACCTACAATGAGCAGTTCTTC. Translating it yields CASRHRSGTYNEQFF.